The clone carrying this T cell receptor (beta chain) was seen many times. Its target is not known. Individual cDNA molecules had unique molecular identifiers attached to them by the library. Authors' analysis steps: Samples held a median of roughly 100,000 TCRs, range roughly 20,000–750,000. One entry per CDR3 protein results from TCRdb running MiXCR on the RACE reads. The V and J calls follow TCRdb's processing rather than the paper's. The table has more than 60,000 distinct CDR3 sequences, approximately 8.6% seen once. Time point here: healthy volunteer bleed at 6 weeks. Total RNA extraction was carried out from unfractionated whole blood. This specimen comes from a study of human T cells and chemical hapten exposure. Study at large: Small differences in pooled library volume mainly drove the variation in TCR yields per sample. Findings and limits, study-wide: Unchanged with DPC sensitization were TCRs above 1 in 1000 frequency.

Germline lookup yields CDR1 MNHEY and CDR2 SVGAGI. Trimming left V 0 bases short and J 0 bases short, with 9 bases between. The CDR3 runs 15 residues. V gene TRBV6-5 combines with J gene TRBJ2-7; D gene ambiguous. The sequenced sample was whole blood. The clonotype originates from a male donor in good health. Some clones in this sample may be carry-over from other donors' samples. The CDR3, as DNA: TGTGCCAGCAGTTACTCGACGCCCCGCTCCTACGAGCAGTACTTC. Translating gives CASSYSTPRSYEQYF.